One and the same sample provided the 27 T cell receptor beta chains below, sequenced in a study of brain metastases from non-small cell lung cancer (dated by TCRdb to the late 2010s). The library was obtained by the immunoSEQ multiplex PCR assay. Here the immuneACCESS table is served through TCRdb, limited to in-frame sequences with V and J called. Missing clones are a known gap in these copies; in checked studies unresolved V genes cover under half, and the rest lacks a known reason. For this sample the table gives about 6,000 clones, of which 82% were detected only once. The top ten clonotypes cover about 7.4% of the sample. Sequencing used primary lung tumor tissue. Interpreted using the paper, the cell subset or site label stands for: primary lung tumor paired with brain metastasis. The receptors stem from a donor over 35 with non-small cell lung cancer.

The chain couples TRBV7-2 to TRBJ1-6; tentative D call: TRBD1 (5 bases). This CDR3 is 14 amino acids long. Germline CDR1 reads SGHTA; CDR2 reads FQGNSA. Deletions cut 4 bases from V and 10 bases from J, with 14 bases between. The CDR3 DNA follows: TGTGCCAGCAGCTATGACGCAGGGTGGTCACCCCTCCACTTT. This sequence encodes CASSYDAGWSPLHF.

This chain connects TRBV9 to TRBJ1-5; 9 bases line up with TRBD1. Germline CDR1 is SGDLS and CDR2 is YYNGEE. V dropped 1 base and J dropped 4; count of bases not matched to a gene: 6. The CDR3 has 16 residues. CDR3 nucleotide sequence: TGTGCCAGCAGCGTACTGTTGGACAGGGGAAATCAGCCCCAGCATTTT. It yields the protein CASSVLLDRGNQPQHF.

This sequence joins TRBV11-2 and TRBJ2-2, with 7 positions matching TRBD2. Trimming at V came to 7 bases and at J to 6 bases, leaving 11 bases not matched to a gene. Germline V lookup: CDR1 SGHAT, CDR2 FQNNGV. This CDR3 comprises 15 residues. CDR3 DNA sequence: TGTGCCAGCATCACAGCGGGGTCGAAGTCCGGGGAGCTGTTTTTT. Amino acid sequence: CASITAGSKSGELFF.

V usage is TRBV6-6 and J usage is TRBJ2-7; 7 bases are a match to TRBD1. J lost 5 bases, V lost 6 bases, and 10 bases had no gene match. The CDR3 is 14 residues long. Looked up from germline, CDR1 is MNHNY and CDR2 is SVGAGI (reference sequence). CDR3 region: CASSPTGVRNEQYF. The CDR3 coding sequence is TGTGCCAGCAGCCCTACAGGGGTAAGAAACGAGCAGTACTTC.

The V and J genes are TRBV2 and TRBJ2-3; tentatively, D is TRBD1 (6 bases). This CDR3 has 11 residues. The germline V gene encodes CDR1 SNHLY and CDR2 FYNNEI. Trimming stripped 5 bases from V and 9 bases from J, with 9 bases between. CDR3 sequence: CASSQGLTQYF. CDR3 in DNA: TGTGCCAGCAGTCAGGGGTTAACGCAGTATTTT.

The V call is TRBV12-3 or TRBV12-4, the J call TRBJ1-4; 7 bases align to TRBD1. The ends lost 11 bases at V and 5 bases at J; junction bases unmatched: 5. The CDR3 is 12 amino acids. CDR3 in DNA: TGTGCCTCGCAGGGGGGGAATGAAAAACTGTTTTTT. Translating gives CASQGGNEKLFF.

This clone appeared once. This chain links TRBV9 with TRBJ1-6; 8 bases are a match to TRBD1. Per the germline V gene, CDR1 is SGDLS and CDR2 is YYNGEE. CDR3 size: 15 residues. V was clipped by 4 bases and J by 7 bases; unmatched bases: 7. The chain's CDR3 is CASSSGQGGNSPLHF. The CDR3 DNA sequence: TGTGCCAGCAGCTCAGGACAGGGCGGAAATTCACCCCTCCACTTT.

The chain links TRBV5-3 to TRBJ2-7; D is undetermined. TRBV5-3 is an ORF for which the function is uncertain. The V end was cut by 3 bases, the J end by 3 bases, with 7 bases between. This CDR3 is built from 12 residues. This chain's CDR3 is CARSCDGYEQYF. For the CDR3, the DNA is TGTGCCAGAAGCTGCGACGGCTACGAGCAGTACTTC.

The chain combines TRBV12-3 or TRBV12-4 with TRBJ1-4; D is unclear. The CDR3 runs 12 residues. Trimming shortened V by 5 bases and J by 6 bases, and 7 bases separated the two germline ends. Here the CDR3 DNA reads TGTGCCAGCAGTCGCATGGATGAAAAACTGTTTTTT. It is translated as CASSRMDEKLFF.

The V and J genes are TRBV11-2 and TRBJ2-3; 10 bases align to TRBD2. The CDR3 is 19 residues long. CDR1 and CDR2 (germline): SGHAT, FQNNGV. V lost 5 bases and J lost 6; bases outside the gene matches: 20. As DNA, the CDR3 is TGTGCCAGCAGCCCCTCCCCCAGCGGGGGGGCCGTTTTCCCGGATACGCAGTATTTT. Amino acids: CASSPSPSGGAVFPDTQYF.

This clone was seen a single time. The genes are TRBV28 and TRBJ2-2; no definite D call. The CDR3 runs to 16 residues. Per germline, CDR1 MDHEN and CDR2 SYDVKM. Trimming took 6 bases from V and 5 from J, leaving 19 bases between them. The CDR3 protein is CASRTPPGLRTGELFF. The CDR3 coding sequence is TGTGCCAGCAGGACCCCGCCGGGTTTAAGAACCGGGGAGCTGTTTTTT.

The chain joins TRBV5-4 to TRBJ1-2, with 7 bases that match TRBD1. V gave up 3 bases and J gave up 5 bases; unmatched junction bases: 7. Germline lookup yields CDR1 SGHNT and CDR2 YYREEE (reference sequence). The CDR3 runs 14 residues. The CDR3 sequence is CASSSPGQYYGYTF. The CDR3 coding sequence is TGTGCCAGCAGCTCACCGGGACAGTATTATGGCTACACCTTC.

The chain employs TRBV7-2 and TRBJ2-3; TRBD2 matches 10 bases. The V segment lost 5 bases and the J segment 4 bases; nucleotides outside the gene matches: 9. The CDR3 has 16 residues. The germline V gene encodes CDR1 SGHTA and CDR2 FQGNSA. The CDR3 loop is CASSALAGVGSDTQYF. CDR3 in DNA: TGTGCCAGCAGCGCCCTAGCGGGGGTTGGTTCAGATACGCAGTATTTT.

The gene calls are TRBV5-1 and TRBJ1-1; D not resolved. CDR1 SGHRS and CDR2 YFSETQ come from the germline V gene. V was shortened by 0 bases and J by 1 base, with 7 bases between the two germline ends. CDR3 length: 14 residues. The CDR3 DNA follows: TGCGCCAGCAGCTTGGAGGCAAGGAACACTGAAGCTTTCTTT. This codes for CASSLEARNTEAFF.

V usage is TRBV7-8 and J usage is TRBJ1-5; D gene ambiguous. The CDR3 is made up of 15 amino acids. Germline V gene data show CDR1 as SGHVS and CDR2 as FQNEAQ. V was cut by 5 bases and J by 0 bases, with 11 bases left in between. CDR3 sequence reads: CASSKRRVSNQPQHF. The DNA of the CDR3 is TGTGCCAGCAGCAAACGACGGGTTAGCAATCAGCCCCAGCATTTT.

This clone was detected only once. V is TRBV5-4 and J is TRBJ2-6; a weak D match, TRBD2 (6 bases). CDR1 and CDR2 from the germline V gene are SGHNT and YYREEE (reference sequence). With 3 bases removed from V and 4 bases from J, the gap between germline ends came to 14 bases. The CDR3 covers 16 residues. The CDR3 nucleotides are TGTGCCAGCAGCTCGGGGACTCAGAGGGGGGCCAACGTCCTGACTTTC. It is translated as CASSSGTQRGANVLTF. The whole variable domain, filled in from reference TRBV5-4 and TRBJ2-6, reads ETGVTQSPTHLIKTRGQQVTLRCSSQSGHNTVSWYQQALGQGPQFIFQYYREEENGRGNFPPRFSGLQFPNYSSELNVNALELDDSALYLCASSSGTQRGANVLTFGAGSRLTVL.

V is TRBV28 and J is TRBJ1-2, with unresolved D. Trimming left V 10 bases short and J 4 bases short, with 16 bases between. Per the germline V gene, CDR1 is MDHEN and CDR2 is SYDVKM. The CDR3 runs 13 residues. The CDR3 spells CATLPGGFYGYTF. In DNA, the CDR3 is TGTGCCACCCTCCCGGGAGGATTCTATGGCTACACCTTC.

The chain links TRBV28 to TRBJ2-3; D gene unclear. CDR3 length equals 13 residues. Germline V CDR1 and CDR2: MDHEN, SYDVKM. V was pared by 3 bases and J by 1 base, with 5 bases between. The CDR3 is CASSLVGTDTQYF. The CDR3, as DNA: TGTGCCAGCAGTTTGGTTGGCACAGATACGCAGTATTTT.

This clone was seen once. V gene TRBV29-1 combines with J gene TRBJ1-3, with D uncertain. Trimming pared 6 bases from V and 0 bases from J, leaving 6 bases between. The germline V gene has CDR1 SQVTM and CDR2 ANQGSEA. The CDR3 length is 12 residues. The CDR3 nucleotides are TGCAGCGTCGGCCACTCTGGAAACACCATATATTTT. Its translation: CSVGHSGNTIYF. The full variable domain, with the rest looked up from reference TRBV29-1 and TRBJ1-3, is SAVISQKPSRDICQRGTSLTIQCQVDSQVTMMFWYRQQPGQSLTLIATANQGSEATYESGFVIDKFPISRPNLTFSTLTVSNMSPEDSSIYLCSVGHSGNTIYFGEGSWLTVV.

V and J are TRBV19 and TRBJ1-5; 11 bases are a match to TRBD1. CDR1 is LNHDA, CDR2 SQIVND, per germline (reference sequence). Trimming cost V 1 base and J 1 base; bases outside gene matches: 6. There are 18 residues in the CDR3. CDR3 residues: CASSIARTGGTSNQPQHF. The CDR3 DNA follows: TGTGCCAGTAGTATAGCCCGGACAGGGGGCACGAGCAATCAGCCCCAGCATTTT.

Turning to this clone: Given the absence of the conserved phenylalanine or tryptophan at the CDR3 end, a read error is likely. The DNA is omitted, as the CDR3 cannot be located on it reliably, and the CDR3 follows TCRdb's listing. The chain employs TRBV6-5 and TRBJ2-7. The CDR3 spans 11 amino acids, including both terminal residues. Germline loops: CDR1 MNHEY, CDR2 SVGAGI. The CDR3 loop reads CASTQKGRAVL.

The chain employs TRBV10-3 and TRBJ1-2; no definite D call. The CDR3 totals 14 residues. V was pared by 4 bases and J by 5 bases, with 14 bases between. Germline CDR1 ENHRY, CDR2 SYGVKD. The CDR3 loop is CAISASESRYGYTF. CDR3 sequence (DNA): TGTGCCATCAGTGCGTCAGAATCTAGGTATGGCTACACCTTC.

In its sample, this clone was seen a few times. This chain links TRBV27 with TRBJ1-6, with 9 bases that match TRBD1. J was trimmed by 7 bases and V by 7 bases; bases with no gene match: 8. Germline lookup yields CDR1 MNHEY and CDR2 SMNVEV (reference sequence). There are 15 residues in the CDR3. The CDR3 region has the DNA TGTGCCAGCACTTCTAGGGGACAGGGAAATTCACCCCTCCACTTT. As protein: CASTSRGQGNSPLHF.

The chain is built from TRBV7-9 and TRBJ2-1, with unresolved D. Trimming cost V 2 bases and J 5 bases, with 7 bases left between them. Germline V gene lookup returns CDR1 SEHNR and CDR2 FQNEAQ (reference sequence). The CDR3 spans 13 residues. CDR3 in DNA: TGTGCCAGCAGCTTACTCGCCGACAATGAGCAGTTCTTC. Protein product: CASSLLADNEQFF.

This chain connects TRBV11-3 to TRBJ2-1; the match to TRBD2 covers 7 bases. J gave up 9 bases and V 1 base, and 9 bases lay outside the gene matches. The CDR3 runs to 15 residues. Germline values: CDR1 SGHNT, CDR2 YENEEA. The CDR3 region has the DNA TGTGCCAGCAGCTTAGGCGGACTAGTGAAGGGTGAGCAGTTCTTC. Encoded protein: CASSLGGLVKGEQFF.

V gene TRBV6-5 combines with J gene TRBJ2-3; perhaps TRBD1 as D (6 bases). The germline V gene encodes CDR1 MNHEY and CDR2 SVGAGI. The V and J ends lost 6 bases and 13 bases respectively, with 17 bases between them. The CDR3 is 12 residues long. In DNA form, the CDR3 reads TGTGCCAGCAGACCACCGGGACACGCTGAGTATTTT. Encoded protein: CASRPPGHAEYF.

CDR3 nucleotides: TGTGCCAGCAGCCAAGATTTGGGACTAGAACAGTTCTTC. Translating it yields CASSQDLGLEQFF. The gene calls are TRBV4-2 and TRBJ2-1; 8 positions match TRBD2. Germline CDR1 LGHNA, CDR2 YNFKEQ. The CDR3 length is 13 residues. Losses at the gene ends were 0 bases for V and 13 bases for J; bases not matched to a gene: 5.